The rows below give T cell receptor beta chains drawn from one sample of a study of blood T cell repertoires in COVID-19. The method was immunoSEQ multiplex PCR; TCRdb's version includes in-frame clones alone and lacks a portion of them. The table includes roughly 290,000 clones, 80% to 90% detected once. Sequencing used PBMCs or T cells enriched from blood (not recorded which). The receptors were gathered from a woman in her twenties or thirties who had recovered from COVID-19. The CDR3 runs from the conserved cysteine through the conserved F or W. D genes are given only for firm matches. Only some rows state a clone size, as once, few, many or a class for expanded clones.

D	V	size	J	DNA	CDR3
TRBD2	TRBV6-2/TRBV6-3	few	TRBJ2-1	TGTGCCAGCAGTTACTCGACTAGCGGCTACAATGAGCAGTTCTTC	CASSYSTSGYNEQFF
TRBD1	TRBV3-1/TRBV3-2	NA	TRBJ2-5	TGTGCCAGCAGCCGAGGGACAGGGGTTCAAGAGACCCAGTACTTC	CASSRGTGVQETQYF
NA	TRBV5-5	NA	TRBJ1-4	TGTGCCAGCAGCTTGGTCGGGGAAAAACTGTTTTTT	CASSLVGEKLFF
TRBD1	TRBV6-5	NA	TRBJ2-1	TGTGCCAGCAGTTATGGGGACAGGGGGGACAATGAGCAGTTCTTC	CASSYGDRGDNEQFF
NA	TRBV7-2	NA	TRBJ1-1	TGTGCCAGTAAGACATTGAACACTGAAGCTTTCTTT	CASKTLNTEAFF
TRBD2	TRBV20-1	NA	TRBJ2-1	TGCAGTGCTAGTTTAGCGGGGGGGCAGTTCTTC	CSASLAGGQFF
TRBD1	TRBV7-9	NA	TRBJ2-7	TGTGCCAGCAGCCCCGGACAGGGGGGCTCCTACGAGCAGTACTTC	CASSPGQGGSYEQYF
TRBD1	TRBV4-1	NA	TRBJ1-1	TGCGCCAGCAGCCAAGGGAGCAGGGGGCGAATCCTTGAAGCTTTCTTT	CASSQGSRGRILEAFF
TRBD2	TRBV6-1	NA	TRBJ2-3	TGTGCCAGCAGTGAGAACTGGGCTAGCGGGACAGATACGCAGTATTTT	CASSENWASGTDTQYF
NA	TRBV27	NA	TRBJ2-3	TGTGCCAGCAGCTCTTTGCGGTCATCGTCGGGCACAGATACGCAGTATTTT	CASSSLRSSSGTDTQYF
TRBD1	TRBV7-9	NA	TRBJ1-4	TGTGCCAGCAGCTTCTTAGGGGGCAACGAAAAACTGTTTTTT	CASSFLGGNEKLFF
NA	TRBV27	NA	TRBJ1-6	TGTGCCAGCAGTCAGATTGGAGGGACCTATAATTCACCCCTCCACTTT	CASSQIGGTYNSPLHF
TRBD2	TRBV11-2	NA	TRBJ2-7	TGTGCCAGCAGCTTAGACGAGGCTAGCGGGGGCCCAGGGTACGAGCAGTACTTC	CASSLDEASGGPGYEQYF
NA	TRBV30	NA	TRBJ1-6	TGTGCCTGGAGAACATACTCCTATAATTCACCCCTCCACTTT	CAWRTYSYNSPLHF
NA	TRBV28	NA	TRBJ1-4	TGTGCCAGCAGCTCCCCAGGGGAGAATGAAAAACTGTTTTTT	CASSSPGENEKLFF
NA	TRBV4-2	few	TRBJ2-3	TGTGCCAGCAGCCAAGGCCGACAGGAGATAGATACGCAGTATTTT	CASSQGRQEIDTQYF
TRBD1	TRBV27	once	TRBJ2-7	TGTGCCAGCAGTTCCAGCCTGTACAGGGGATCCTACGAGCAGTACTTC	CASSSSLYRGSYEQYF
TRBD1	TRBV5-6	NA	TRBJ2-1	TGTGCCAGCAGGGGGGGACAGGACCTCAATGAGCAGTTCTTC	CASRGGQDLNEQFF
TRBD1	TRBV6-5	NA	TRBJ2-7	TGTGCCAGCAGTCTCTCCGGGACAGGGATCCACGAGCAGTACTTC	CASSLSGTGIHEQYF
TRBD1	TRBV19	few	TRBJ1-2	TGTGCCAGTATGGGACCCACAGGGGAACGTAAGGGCTACACCTTC	CASMGPTGERKGYTF
NA	TRBV5-1	once	TRBJ2-1	TGCGCCAGCAGCAAGACCGGGGAAGGAGGGAAGCAGTTCTTC	CASSKTGEGGKQFF
TRBD1	TRBV18	few	TRBJ2-7	TGTGCCAGCTTCACCAGCAGAGTCGGGACAGGGTCGTACGAGCAGTACTTC	CASFTSRVGTGSYEQYF
NA	TRBV18	NA	TRBJ1-4	TGTGCCAGCTCACCCCTCTTGGGAGCAACTAATGAAAAACTGTTTTTT	CASSPLLGATNEKLFF
NA	TRBV7-9	NA	TRBJ2-2	TGTGCCAGCACACTAAGGTCGGATGGCGGGGAGCTGTTTTTT	CASTLRSDGGELFF
NA	TRBV10-1	NA	TRBJ2-3	TGCGCCAGCAGTGACTCCCTCGGGGCAGATACGCAGTATTTT	CASSDSLGADTQYF
NA	TRBV6-5	few	TRBJ2-7	TGTGCCAGCAAATCGTACGAGCAGTACTTC	CASKSYEQYF
TRBD1	TRBV5-1	NA	TRBJ1-6	TGCGCCAGCGGCCGGGACAGGGATTCACCCCTCCACTTT	CASGRDRDSPLHF
NA	TRBV11-2	NA	TRBJ1-2	TGTGCCAGCAGCCAAGTTACGCAGGGTATTAACTATGGCTACACCTTC	CASSQVTQGINYGYTF
NA	TRBV9	NA	TRBJ1-2	TGTGCCAGCAGCCACGGAAGCAGACTCTATGGCTACACCTTC	CASSHGSRLYGYTF
TRBD2	TRBV9	NA	TRBJ2-3	TGTGCCAGCAGCGTACTAGCGGGAGGGGCTAGCACAGATACGCAGTATTTT	CASSVLAGGASTDTQYF
TRBD1	TRBV24-1	once	TRBJ1-2	TGTGCCACCAGTGATTCCCCCGGGACAGGGACTGGCTACACCTTC	CATSDSPGTGTGYTF
TRBD1	TRBV11-2	NA	TRBJ1-2	TGTGCCAGCAGCTTAGTTCGCCTAGACAGGGATAATGGCTACACCTTC	CASSLVRLDRDNGYTF
NA	TRBV27	NA	TRBJ1-1	TGTGCCAGAAAAACAGGTGGTCCCAACACTGAAGCTTTCTTT	CARKTGGPNTEAFF
NA	TRBV2	NA	TRBJ1-5	TGTGCCAGCACCCCCCTTCGGACAGTCGATAATCAGCCCCAGCATTTT	CASTPLRTVDNQPQHF
TRBD1	TRBV14	NA	TRBJ1-2	TGTGCCAGCAGCCAAGATCGAGGACAGGATCTTTACACCTTC	CASSQDRGQDLYTF
TRBD2	TRBV27	NA	TRBJ2-7	TGTGCCAGCAGTCCATATAGCGGGGGCTCGTACGAGCAGTACTTC	CASSPYSGGSYEQYF